Presented here are 32 T cell receptor beta chains from one specimen sequenced in a study of cytomegalovirus exposure and HLA in healthy donors. Only in-frame clones appear in the TCRdb table, and some are missing; sequencing was by immunoSEQ multiplex PCR. Of 80,000 to 95,000 clones in the sample, about 96% were seen once. The sample taken for sequencing was PBMCs. The receptor set was obtained from a woman between 18 and 29 years old in good health and CMV-seronegative.

The J gene is TRBJ2-3, the V gene TRBV11-2; D gene ambiguous. The CDR3 runs 15 residues. Germline V gives CDR1 SGHAT, CDR2 FQNNGV. V lost 6 bases to trimming and J lost 2 bases, with 15 bases between them. CDR3: CASRPLPGLTDTQYF. The CDR3 nucleotides read TGTGCCAGCAGACCCCTCCCTGGGCTCACAGATACGCAGTATTTT.

This clone has a single count. The J gene is TRBJ2-7, the V gene TRBV27; 8 bases match TRBD2. Germline V gene lookup returns CDR1 MNHEY and CDR2 SMNVEV (reference sequence). The CDR3 is 16 residues long. V was pared by 5 bases and J by 0 bases, with 9 bases of the junction left unmatched. The CDR3 region is CASSPIPGTSSYEQYF. CDR3 sequence (DNA): TGTGCCAGCAGTCCAATACCCGGGACTAGCTCCTACGAGCAGTACTTC.

The chain recombines TRBV4-1 with TRBJ2-7; 10 positions agree with TRBD1. Germline V gene lookup returns CDR1 MGHRA and CDR2 YSYEKL. This CDR3 contains 15 residues. The V gene end was trimmed by 4 bases and the J gene end by 6 bases; junction bases not matched to a gene: 9. CDR3 protein: CASSLSGTGASEQYF. The CDR3 coding sequence is TGCGCCAGCAGCCTATCCGGGACAGGGGCGAGCGAGCAGTACTTC.

J is TRBJ1-1 and V is TRBV7-2; D may be TRBD1 (5 bases). The CDR3 is made up of 16 amino acids. V lost 1 base, J lost 6 bases, and 18 bases lay in between. Germline V gene lookup returns CDR1 SGHTA and CDR2 FQGNSA. The CDR3 sequence is CASSLVVGGRVSEAFF. The DNA for the CDR3 is TGTGCCAGCAGCTTAGTGGTGGGTGGCAGGGTATCTGAAGCTTTCTTT.

J is TRBJ2-5 and V is TRBV28; D perhaps matches TRBD2 (5 bases). Germline V gene data show CDR1 as MDHEN and CDR2 as SYDVKM. CDR3 length: 15 residues. Trimming pared 5 bases from V and 5 bases from J, leaving 18 bases between. Written as DNA, the CDR3 is TGTGCCAGCAGTCGAGGGCTCGCGGAAGGGGAGACCCAGTACTTC. Translating gives CASSRGLAEGETQYF.

V usage is TRBV5-1 and J usage is TRBJ2-1; 9 bases map to TRBD2. The V gene end was trimmed by 0 bases and the J gene end by 8 bases; junction bases not matched to a gene: 3. Germline V CDR1 and CDR2: SGHRS, YFSETQ. The CDR3 runs to 14 residues. CDR3 in amino acids: CASSLGGRADEQFF. The CDR3 DNA reads TGCGCCAGCAGCTTGGGCGGGAGGGCCGATGAGCAGTTCTTC.

This rearrangement joins TRBV27 to TRBJ2-7, with 7 bases that match TRBD1. V gave up 5 bases and J gave up 2 bases; unmatched junction bases: 9. This CDR3 has 15 amino acids. The germline CDR1 and CDR2 sequences are MNHEY and SMNVEV (reference sequence). CDR3 DNA: TGTGCCAGCAGTCCGGACAGGCCCGATGCCTACGAGCAGTACTTC. Translating gives CASSPDRPDAYEQYF.

The CDR3 spells CASSEQRGGELFF. The CDR3 bases are TGTGCCAGCAGTGAGCAGCGGGGGGGGGAGCTGTTTTTT. J is TRBJ2-2 and V is TRBV6-1, with TRBD2 matching 8 bases. Germline CDR1 and CDR2: MNHNS and SASEGT. J lost 8 bases, V lost 3 bases, and 2 bases had no gene match. This CDR3 is 13 amino acids long.

The chain has TRBV2 and TRBJ2-5, with TRBD1 identical over 8 bases. This CDR3 contains 14 residues. Germline lookup yields CDR1 SNHLY and CDR2 FYNNEI. With V trimmed by 6 bases and J by 2 bases, 5 bases remained unmatched. CDR3 in amino acids: CASRPGTGQETQYF. The DNA for the CDR3 is TGTGCCAGCAGGCCCGGGACAGGTCAAGAGACCCAGTACTTC.

The rearrangement uses TRBV6-5 and TRBJ2-7; 10 positions agree with TRBD1. The trim removed 7 bases at V and 1 base at J, leaving 7 bases unmatched. Germline V gene sequence: CDR1 MNHEY, CDR2 SVGAGI. The CDR3 has 15 residues. CDR3 residues: CASNRRDRGSYEQYF. The CDR3 coding sequence is TGTGCCAGCAACCGCCGGGACAGGGGATCCTACGAGCAGTACTTC.

The chain combines TRBV7-2 with TRBJ2-3, with 9 nucleotides matching TRBD2. The CDR3 has 16 residues. Trimming at V came to 5 bases and at J to 6 bases, leaving 12 bases not matched to a gene. Germline-derived CDR1 and CDR2 are SGHTA and FQGNSA. The CDR3 DNA reads as TGTGCCAGCAGCCCATGGCGGGAGGGGGTTGCGGATACGCAGTATTTT. The encoded protein is CASSPWREGVADTQYF.

For the CDR3, the DNA is TGTGCCAGCAACGTCAGGGCCCCTATACTGAACACCGGGGAGCTGTTTTTT. Translating gives CASNVRAPILNTGELFF. V and J are TRBV27 and TRBJ2-2, with D perhaps matching TRBD1 (5 bases). Trimming removed 7 bases from V and 1 base from J, with 19 bases in between. CDR3 length equals 17 residues. Germline V gene data show CDR1 as MNHEY and CDR2 as SMNVEV (reference sequence).

The CDR3, as DNA: TGTGCCAGCAGTTTATGGGGTTGGGGGGGCCCGGAGGGTGCGAATGAGCAGTTCTTC. This sequence encodes CASSLWGWGGPEGANEQFF. The genes are TRBV28 and TRBJ2-1; weak D call: TRBD2 (7 bases). CDR1 is MDHEN, CDR2 SYDVKM, per germline. The CDR3 has 19 amino acids. The V gene lost 0 bases and the J gene lost 7 bases, with 25 bases spanning the gap.

The chain recombines TRBV5-4 with TRBJ2-5, with D possibly being TRBD1 (6 bases). Deletions cut 4 bases from V and 6 bases from J, with 13 bases between. Germline V gives CDR1 SGHNT, CDR2 YYREEE (reference sequence). CDR3 length: 13 residues. For the CDR3, the DNA is TGTGCCAGCAGCCCCCAGGGGAAAAAGACCCAGTACTTC. Its translation: CASSPQGKKTQYF.

The table lists this clone with a count of one. This chain links TRBV7-5 with TRBJ2-7; no check of the table's D call, TRBD2, against the DNA was made. TRBV7-5 is marked as a pseudogene. The CDR3 sequence is 18 residues long. This chain's CDR3 is CARSLVGRRSSGSSEQYF. In DNA, the CDR3 is TGTGCCAGAAGCTTAGTGGGGCGAAGGTCGAGCGGGAGTTCCGAGCAGTACTTC.

The chain links TRBV19 to TRBJ1-2; TRBD1 matches 8 bases. The CDR3 has 12 amino acids. Trimming at V came to 8 bases and at J to 5 bases, leaving 4 bases not matched to a gene. Germline V lookup: CDR1 LNHDA, CDR2 SQIVND (reference sequence). The CDR3 protein is CASWTGRYGYTF. In DNA form, the CDR3 reads TGTGCCAGTTGGACAGGGAGATATGGCTACACCTTC.

The V gene is TRBV6-1, the J gene TRBJ2-1; weak D call: TRBD2 (6 bases). V was shortened by 6 bases and J by 1 base, with 10 bases between the two germline ends. Germline-derived CDR1 and CDR2 are MNHNS and SASEGT. The length of the CDR3 is 14 residues. The CDR3: CASSGSNSYNEQFF. DNA of the CDR3: TGTGCCAGCAGCGGGAGTAATTCCTACAATGAGCAGTTCTTC.

The rearrangement links TRBV7-8 to TRBJ2-7, with TRBD1 identical over 8 bases. The CDR3 contains 15 residues. V lost 8 bases and J lost 2; bases outside the gene matches: 11. Germline assignment: CDR1 SGHVS and CDR2 FQNEAQ. CDR3: CASCLGRDRTYEQYF. In DNA, the CDR3 is TGTGCCAGCTGCCTCGGAAGGGACAGGACCTACGAGCAGTACTTC.

The chain combines TRBV30 with TRBJ2-3; possible D gene TRBD1, 5 bases. The ends were cut back, 0 bases at V and 4 bases at J, with 8 bases in the middle. The CDR3 consists of 13 residues. Looked up from germline, CDR1 is GTSNPN and CDR2 is SVGIG (reference sequence). CDR3 in amino acids: CAWSVGAADTQYF. DNA for the CDR3: TGTGCCTGGAGTGTTGGGGCCGCAGATACGCAGTATTTT.

This chain connects TRBV19 to TRBJ2-5; the match to TRBD1 covers 8 bases. The CDR3 is 14 amino acids. Germline V CDR1 and CDR2: LNHDA, SQIVND (reference sequence). The V and J ends lost 4 bases and 3 bases, in that order; junction bases with no gene match: 4. This CDR3 reads CASSKGQAKETQYF. CDR3 coding DNA: TGTGCCAGTAGTAAGGGACAGGCTAAAGAGACCCAGTACTTC.

V usage is TRBV5-4 and J usage is TRBJ2-1; TRBD2 matches at 10 bases. CDR1 is SGHNT and CDR2 is YYREEE in the germline V gene (reference sequence). The CDR3 totals 15 residues. The V and J ends lost 1 base and 4 bases, in that order; junction bases with no gene match: 2. The CDR3 is CASSLTSGIYNEQFF. The DNA for the CDR3 is TGTGCCAGCAGCTTGACTAGCGGGATATACAATGAGCAGTTCTTC. The variable domain in full, completed from reference TRBV5-4 and TRBJ2-1, reads ETGVTQSPTHLIKTRGQQVTLRCSSQSGHNTVSWYQQALGQGPQFIFQYYREEENGRGNFPPRFSGLQFPNYSSELNVNALELDDSALYLCASSLTSGIYNEQFFGPGTRLTVL.

The CDR3 DNA is TGCGCCAGCAGCCGAGGGACAGGGGGTACGGACACTGAAGCTTTCTTT. Translating gives CASSRGTGGTDTEAFF. The chain recombines TRBV5-1 with TRBJ1-1; 11 bases align to TRBD1. The CDR3 sequence is 16 residues long. V was pared by 4 bases and J by 3 bases, with 8 bases of the junction left unmatched. The V gene's germline CDR1 is SGHRS and CDR2 YFSETQ.

The chain employs TRBV10-1 and TRBJ2-1; D remains unclear. Germline CDR1 and CDR2: WNHNN and SYGVQD (reference sequence). V lost 7 bases and J 3 bases, leaving 13 bases between the germline ends. The CDR3 contains 14 residues. DNA for the CDR3: TGCGCCAGCAATGCCGCCGGAGACTACAATGAGCAGTTCTTC. Translating gives CASNAAGDYNEQFF.

The genes are TRBV9 and TRBJ2-2; D is unclear. The germline V gene has CDR1 SGDLS and CDR2 YYNGEE. This CDR3 contains 12 residues. V was clipped by 4 bases and J by 5 bases, with 6 bases between them. The CDR3: CASSFGTGELFF. In DNA form, the CDR3 reads TGTGCCAGCAGCTTCGGGACCGGGGAGCTGTTTTTT.

This chain links TRBV7-9 with TRBJ2-2; perhaps TRBD2 as D (6 bases). Germline values: CDR1 SEHNR, CDR2 FQNEAQ (reference sequence). The V and J ends lost 7 bases and 1 base respectively, with 13 bases between them. This CDR3 has 15 amino acids. The CDR3 region is CASIDLGGNTGELFF. The CDR3, as DNA: TGTGCCAGCATCGACTTGGGAGGGAACACCGGGGAGCTGTTTTTT.

The chain has TRBV10-3 and TRBJ2-1; perhaps TRBD2 as D (6 bases). Trimming removed 6 bases from V and 10 bases from J, with 13 bases in between. This CDR3 spans 12 amino acids. Germline V gene sequence: CDR1 ENHRY, CDR2 SYGVKD. CDR3 in DNA: TGTGCCATCAGGACTAGTTATGGGGAGCAGTTCTTC. This translates into CAIRTSYGEQFF.

The V and J genes are TRBV11-3 and TRBJ2-1, with TRBD1 matching over 9 bases. The CDR3 extends over 16 amino acids. CDR1 is SGHNT and CDR2 is YENEEA in the germline V gene. V dropped 4 bases and J dropped 5; count of bases not matched to a gene: 9. CDR3 region: CASSSRGTGQHNEQFF. CDR3 nucleotides: TGTGCCAGCAGCTCCCGGGGGACAGGGCAACACAATGAGCAGTTCTTC.

This clone was counted between two and nine times. This chain links TRBV6-4 with TRBJ2-3, with TRBD2 identical over 9 bases. In germline, CDR1 is MRHNA, CDR2 SNTAGT. With 2 bases clipped from V and 4 bases from J, the junction kept 7 bases outside the gene matches. The CDR3 loop spans 16 amino acids. CDR3 DNA sequence: TGTGCCAGCAGTGACCGACTTGCGGGAGGGCCAGATACGCAGTATTTT. Protein: CASSDRLAGGPDTQYF.

The V gene is TRBV28, the J gene TRBJ2-7; 7 bases are shared with TRBD1. J lost 6 bases, V lost 7 bases, and 6 bases had no gene match. From germline, CDR1 is MDHEN and CDR2 SYDVKM. The CDR3 loop spans 12 amino acids. DNA of the CDR3: TGTGCCAGCAAAATAACAGGGGTCGAGCAGTACTTC. Residues: CASKITGVEQYF.

V is TRBV7-8 and J is TRBJ2-1; the match to TRBD2 covers 10 bases. Germline V gene sequence: CDR1 SGHVS, CDR2 FQNEAQ. Trimming cost V 4 bases and J 14 bases; bases outside gene matches: 17. This CDR3 is 16 amino acids long. The CDR3 coding sequence is TGTGCCAGCAGCTCATCAAAGCGGGAGGGCCCTCGGGTGAAGTTCTTC. The encoded protein is CASSSSKREGPRVKFF.

The chain couples TRBV5-1 to TRBJ2-7; 11 bases fit TRBD2. J gave up 0 bases and V 4 bases, and 9 bases lay outside the gene matches. CDR3 size: 17 residues. Germline V gene data show CDR1 as SGHRS and CDR2 as YFSETQ. This CDR3 is CASSAPTSGTYSYEQYF. CDR3 bases: TGCGCCAGCAGCGCCCCGACTAGCGGGACCTACTCCTACGAGCAGTACTTC.

The chain combines TRBV7-9 with TRBJ2-7; D is unresolved. Trimming shortened V by 1 base and J by 1 base, and 5 bases separated the two germline ends. The V gene's germline CDR1 is SEHNR and CDR2 FQNEAQ (reference sequence). This CDR3 has 13 residues. The CDR3 sequence is CASSLVSSYEQYF. In DNA, the CDR3 is TGTGCCAGCAGCTTAGTCAGTTCCTACGAGCAGTACTTC.